A selection of T cell receptor beta chains follows, all from one sample in a study of beta chain features in type 1 diabetes. Profiling relied on immunoSEQ multiplex PCR, and the TCRdb table lists in-frame clones only, not all of them. The sample includes just over 600,000 clones, around 15% of them seen just once. The material sequenced was naive CD4+ T cells from blood. The receptors come from a man between 18 and 35 years old in good health. Each CDR3 is given with its conserved first and last residue. Each record gives: V gene, clone size, J gene, D gene, CDR3 protein, CDR3 DNA. The D gene is left open where the match is weak. Clone size appears in some rows only: once, few, many, or a class for an expanded clone.

TRBV6-6	few	TRBJ1-5	NA	CASSFTGSNQPQHF	TGTGCCAGCAGTTTCACAGGGAGTAATCAGCCCCAGCATTTT
TRBV7-3	NA	TRBJ2-7	TRBD1	CASSRTGGPYEQYF	TGTGCCAGCAGCCGGACAGGGGGGCCCTACGAGCAGTACTTC
TRBV6-5	NA	TRBJ1-2	TRBD1	CASTQGQLRNYGYTF	TGTGCCAGCACCCAGGGACAGCTTCGAAACTATGGCTACACCTTC
TRBV9	few	TRBJ1-2	NA	CASNMPGTSGYTF	TGTGCCAGCAACATGCCCGGGACAAGTGGCTACACCTTC
TRBV7-3	NA	TRBJ2-7	NA	CASSLTRRTEQYF	TGTGCCAGCAGCTTAACTCGTCGGACCGAGCAGTACTTC
TRBV9	NA	TRBJ1-1	TRBD1	CASSPGQGISEAFF	TGTGCCAGCAGCCCAGGACAGGGGATCTCTGAAGCTTTCTTT
TRBV27	few	TRBJ2-5	NA	CASSFSLQGETQYF	TGTGCCAGCAGTTTCTCCCTCCAGGGAGAGACCCAGTACTTC
TRBV9	NA	TRBJ2-1	NA	CASGRGHYNEQFF	TGTGCCAGCGGGAGGGGACACTACAATGAGCAGTTCTTC
TRBV25-1	NA	TRBJ1-5	NA	CASDDGFQPQHF	TGTGCCAGCGATGACGGGTTTCAGCCCCAGCATTTT
TRBV25-1	NA	TRBJ2-2	NA	CASSDRRGVANTGELFF	TGTGCCAGCAGTGATCGTCGGGGAGTTGCGAACACCGGGGAGCTGTTTTTT
TRBV28	NA	TRBJ2-7	NA	CASSVGGGSYEQYF	TGTGCCAGCAGCGTAGGAGGGGGCTCCTACGAGCAGTACTTC
TRBV7-2	NA	TRBJ2-5	NA	CASSLRSRETQYF	TGTGCCAGCAGCTTAAGGTCTCGGGAGACCCAGTACTTC
TRBV2	NA	TRBJ2-3	NA	CASPPGQRGTDTQYF	TGTGCCAGCCCCCCGGGACAGCGGGGCACAGATACGCAGTATTTT
TRBV18	NA	TRBJ2-3	NA	CASSVLGARTDTQYF	TGTGCCAGCTCAGTTCTAGGGGCGCGCACAGATACGCAGTATTTT
TRBV2	NA	TRBJ1-5	TRBD1	CASDRTGGAGQPQHF	TGTGCCAGCGATCGTACAGGGGGCGCAGGGCAGCCCCAGCATTTT
TRBV5-6	NA	TRBJ2-3	TRBD2	CASSQGLAGGYF	TGTGCCAGCAGCCAGGGACTAGCGGGCGGGTATTTT
TRBV5-1	few	TRBJ2-7	NA	CASSLAPQGLSYEQYF	TGCGCCAGCAGCTTGGCCCCCCAGGGTCTGTCCTACGAGCAGTACTTC
TRBV5-1	NA	TRBJ2-3	TRBD1	CASSPLPGQGADTQYF	TGCGCCAGCAGCCCCCTTCCGGGACAGGGGGCAGATACGCAGTATTTT